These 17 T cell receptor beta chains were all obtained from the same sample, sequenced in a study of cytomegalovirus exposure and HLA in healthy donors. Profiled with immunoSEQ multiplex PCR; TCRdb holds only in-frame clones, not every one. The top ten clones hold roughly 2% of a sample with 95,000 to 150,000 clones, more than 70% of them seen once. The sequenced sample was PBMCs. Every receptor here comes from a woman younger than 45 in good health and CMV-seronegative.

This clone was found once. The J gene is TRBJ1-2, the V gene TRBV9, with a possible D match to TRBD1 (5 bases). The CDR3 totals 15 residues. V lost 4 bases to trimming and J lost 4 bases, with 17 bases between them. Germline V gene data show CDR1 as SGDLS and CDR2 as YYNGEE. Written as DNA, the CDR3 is TGTGCCAGCAGCCCGGGGCCAGTGGGGGGCTATGGCTACACCTTC. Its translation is CASSPGPVGGYGYTF.

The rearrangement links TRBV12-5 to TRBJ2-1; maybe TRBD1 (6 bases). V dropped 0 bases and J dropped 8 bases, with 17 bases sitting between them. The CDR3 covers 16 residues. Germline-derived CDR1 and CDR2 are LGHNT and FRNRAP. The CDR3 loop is CASGLVVRGPPDEQFF. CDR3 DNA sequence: TGTGCTAGTGGTTTGGTAGTCAGGGGACCCCCGGATGAGCAGTTCTTC.

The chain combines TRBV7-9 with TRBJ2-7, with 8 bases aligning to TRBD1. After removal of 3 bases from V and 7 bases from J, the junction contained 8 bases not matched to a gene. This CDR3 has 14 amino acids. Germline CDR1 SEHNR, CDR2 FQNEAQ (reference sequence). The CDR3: CASSLLGQAVEQYF. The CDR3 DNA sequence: TGTGCCAGCAGCTTGTTGGGACAGGCGGTAGAGCAGTACTTC.

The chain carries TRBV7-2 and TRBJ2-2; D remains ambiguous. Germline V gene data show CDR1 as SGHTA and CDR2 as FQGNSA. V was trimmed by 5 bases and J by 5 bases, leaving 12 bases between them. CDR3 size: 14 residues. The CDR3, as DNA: TGTGCCAGCAGCGGGCAGACCCTGACCGGGGAGCTGTTTTTT. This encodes CASSGQTLTGELFF.

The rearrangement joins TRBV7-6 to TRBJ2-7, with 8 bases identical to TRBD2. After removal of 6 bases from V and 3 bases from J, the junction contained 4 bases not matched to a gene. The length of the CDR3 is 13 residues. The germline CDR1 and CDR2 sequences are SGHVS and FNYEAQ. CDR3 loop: CASRGLGGYEQYF. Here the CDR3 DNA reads TGTGCCAGCAGGGGACTAGGAGGCTACGAGCAGTACTTC.

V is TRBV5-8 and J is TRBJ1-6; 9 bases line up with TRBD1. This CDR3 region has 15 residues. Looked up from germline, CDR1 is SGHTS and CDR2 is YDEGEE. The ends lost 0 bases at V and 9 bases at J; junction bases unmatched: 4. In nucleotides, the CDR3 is TGTGCCAGCAGCTTGGGGGGACAGGGTAGTTCACCCCTCCACTTT. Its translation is CASSLGGQGSSPLHF. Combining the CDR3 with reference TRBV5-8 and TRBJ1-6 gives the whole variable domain EAGVTQSPTHLIKTRGQQATLRCSPISGHTSVYWYQQALGLGLQFLLWYDEGEERNRGNFPPRFSGRQFPNYSSELNVNALELEDSALYLCASSLGGQGSSPLHFGNGTRLTVT.

The CDR3 coding sequence is TGTGCCAGCAGCGTAGGGTCAGGGTCGTACGAGCAGTACTTC. It codes for CASSVGSGSYEQYF. The gene calls are TRBV9 and TRBJ2-7; maybe TRBD1 (5 bases). CDR1 is SGDLS and CDR2 is YYNGEE in the germline V gene. V was pared by 0 bases and J by 4 bases, with 11 bases between. The CDR3 spans 14 residues.

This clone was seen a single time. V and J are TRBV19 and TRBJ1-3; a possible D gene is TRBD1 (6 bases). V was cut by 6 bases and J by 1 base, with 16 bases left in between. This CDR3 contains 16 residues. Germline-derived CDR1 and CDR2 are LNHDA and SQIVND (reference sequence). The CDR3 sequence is CASRTGAANSGNTIYF. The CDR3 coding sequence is TGTGCCAGTAGGACAGGAGCCGCCAATTCTGGAAACACCATATATTTT.

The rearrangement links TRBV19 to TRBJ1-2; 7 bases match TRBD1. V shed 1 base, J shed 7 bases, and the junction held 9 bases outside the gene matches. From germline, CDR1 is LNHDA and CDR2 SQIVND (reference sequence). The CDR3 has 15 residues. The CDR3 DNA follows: TGTGCCAGTAGTATAGCCGCAGACAGGGCCACTGGCTACACCTTC. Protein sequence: CASSIAADRATGYTF.

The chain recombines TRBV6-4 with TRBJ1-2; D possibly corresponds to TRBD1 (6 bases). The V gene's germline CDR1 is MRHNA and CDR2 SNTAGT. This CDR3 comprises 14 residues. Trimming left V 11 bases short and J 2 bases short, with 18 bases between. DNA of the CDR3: TGTGCCCGCCCCCCTCGGACAGAAAACTATGGCTACACCTTC. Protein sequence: CARPPRTENYGYTF.

The CDR3 here is CAISGTSGTDTQYF. The CDR3 region has the DNA TGTGCCATCAGTGGGACTAGCGGCACAGATACGCAGTATTTT. The V and J genes are TRBV10-3 and TRBJ2-3; 9 nucleotides align to TRBD2. Germline V gene lookup returns CDR1 ENHRY and CDR2 SYGVKD. The ends lost 4 bases at V and 1 base at J; junction bases unmatched: 0. The CDR3 is 14 residues long.

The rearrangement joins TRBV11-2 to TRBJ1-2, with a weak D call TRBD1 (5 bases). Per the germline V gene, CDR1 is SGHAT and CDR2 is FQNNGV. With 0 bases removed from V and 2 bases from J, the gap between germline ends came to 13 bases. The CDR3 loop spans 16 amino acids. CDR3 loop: CASSLEGLLKNYGYTF. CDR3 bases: TGTGCCAGCAGCTTAGAGGGACTCCTAAAAAACTATGGCTACACCTTC.

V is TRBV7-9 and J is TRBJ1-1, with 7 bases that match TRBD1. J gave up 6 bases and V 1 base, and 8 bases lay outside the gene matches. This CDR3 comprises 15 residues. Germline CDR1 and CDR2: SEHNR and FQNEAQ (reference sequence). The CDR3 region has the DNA TGTGCCAGCAGCTTAGTCTCAGGGGGAAGGTCTGAAGCTTTCTTT. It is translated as CASSLVSGGRSEAFF. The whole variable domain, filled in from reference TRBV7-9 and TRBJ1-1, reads DTGVSQNPRHKITKRGQNVTFRCDPISEHNRLYWYRQTLGQGPEFLTYFQNEAQLEKSRLLSDRFSAERPKGSFSTLEIQRTEQGDSAMYLCASSLVSGGRSEAFFGQGTRLTVV.

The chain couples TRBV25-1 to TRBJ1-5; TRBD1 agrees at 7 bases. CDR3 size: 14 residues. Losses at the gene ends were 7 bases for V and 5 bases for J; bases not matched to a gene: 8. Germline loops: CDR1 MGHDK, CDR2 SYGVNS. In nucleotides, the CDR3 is TGTGCCAGCAATCCGGGACAGTGCGATCAGCCCCAGCATTTT. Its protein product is CASNPGQCDQPQHF.

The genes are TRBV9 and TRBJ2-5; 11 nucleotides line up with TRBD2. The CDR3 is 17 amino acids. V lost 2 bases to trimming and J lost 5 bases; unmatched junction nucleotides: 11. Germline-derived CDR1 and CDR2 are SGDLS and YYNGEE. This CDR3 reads CASSVGSSGGAGETQYF. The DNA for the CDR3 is TGTGCCAGCAGCGTGGGAAGTAGCGGGGGGGCAGGGGAGACCCAGTACTTC.

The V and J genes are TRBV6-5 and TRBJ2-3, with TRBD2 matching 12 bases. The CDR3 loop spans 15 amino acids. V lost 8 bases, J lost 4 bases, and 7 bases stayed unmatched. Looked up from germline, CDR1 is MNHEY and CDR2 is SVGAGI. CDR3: CASRLLAGGPDTQYF. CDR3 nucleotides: TGTGCCAGCCGCCTTCTAGCGGGGGGGCCAGATACGCAGTATTTT.

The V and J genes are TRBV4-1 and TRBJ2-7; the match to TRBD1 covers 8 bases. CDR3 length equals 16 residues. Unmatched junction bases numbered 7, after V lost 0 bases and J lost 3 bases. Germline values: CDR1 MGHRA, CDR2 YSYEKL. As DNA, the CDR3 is TGCGCCAGCAGCCAAGATGTAGGGACAGGAGACTACGAGCAGTACTTC. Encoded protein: CASSQDVGTGDYEQYF.